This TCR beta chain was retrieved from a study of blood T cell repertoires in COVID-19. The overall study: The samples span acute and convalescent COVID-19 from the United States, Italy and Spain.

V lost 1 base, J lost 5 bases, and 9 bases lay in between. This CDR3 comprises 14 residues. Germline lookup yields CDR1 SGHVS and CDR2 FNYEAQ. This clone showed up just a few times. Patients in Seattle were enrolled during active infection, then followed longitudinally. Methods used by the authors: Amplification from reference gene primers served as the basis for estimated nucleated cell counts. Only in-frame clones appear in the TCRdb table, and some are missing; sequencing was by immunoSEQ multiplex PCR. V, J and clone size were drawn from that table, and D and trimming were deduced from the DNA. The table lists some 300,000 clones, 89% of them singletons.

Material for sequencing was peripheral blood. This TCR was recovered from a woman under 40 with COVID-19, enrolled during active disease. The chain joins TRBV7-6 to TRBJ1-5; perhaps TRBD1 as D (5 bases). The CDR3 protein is CASSLGRGDQPQHF. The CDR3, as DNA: TGTGCCAGCAGCTTAGGGAGGGGAGATCAGCCCCAGCATTTT.